These T cell receptor beta chains were read from a single sample in a study of blood T cell repertoires in COVID-19. Sequenced by immunoSEQ multiplex PCR; TCRdb stores in-frame clones only, minus some. The sample records 300,000 to 400,000 clones, about 88% being singletons. Source material: peripheral blood. These receptors were collected from a woman in her seventies with COVID-19, enrolled during active disease. CDR3s include the opening cysteine and the closing phenylalanine or tryptophan. The order of the fields is D gene, V gene, clone size, J gene, CDR3 protein, CDR3 DNA. D genes are given only for firm matches. The size field is filled for only some rows; it gives once, few, many or a size class.

-	TRBV28	-	TRBJ2-7	CASSPRAYEQYF	TGTGCCAGCAGTCCCCGGGCCTACGAGCAGTACTTC
TRBD2	TRBV4-1	-	TRBJ2-3	CASSFGLAGGINTQYF	TGCGCCAGCAGCTTCGGACTAGCGGGGGGGATAAATACGCAGTATTTT
TRBD1	TRBV28	-	TRBJ2-7	CASSTHRGRVDEQYF	TGTGCCAGCAGTACCCACAGGGGGCGCGTTGACGAGCAGTACTTC
-	TRBV28	-	TRBJ1-1	CASSLTGMNTEAFF	TGTGCCAGCAGTTTAACAGGCATGAACACTGAAGCTTTCTTT
TRBD2	TRBV7-9	once	TRBJ2-1	CASSLDRLAGWEQFF	TGTGCCAGCAGCTTAGATCGGCTAGCGGGGTGGGAGCAGTTCTTC
-	TRBV7-3	-	TRBJ2-3	CASSILTSTDTQYF	TGTGCCAGCAGCATTTTGACTAGCACAGATACGCAGTATTTT
-	TRBV27	-	TRBJ1-2	CASSLSRGGIWGYTF	TGTGCCAGCAGTTTATCTAGAGGGGGAATATGGGGCTACACCTTC
TRBD2	TRBV5-8	-	TRBJ2-1	CASSPGGPGYNEQFF	TGTGCCAGCAGCCCGGGGGGGCCGGGGTACAATGAGCAGTTCTTC
TRBD1	TRBV7-2	-	TRBJ1-4	CASSLGQGSEKLFF	TGTGCCAGCAGCCTCGGACAGGGGAGCGAAAAACTGTTTTTT
TRBD1	TRBV24-1	-	TRBJ2-2	CATSDFRQGDAGELFF	TGTGCCACCAGTGATTTCAGGCAGGGGGACGCCGGGGAGCTGTTTTTT
-	TRBV18	-	TRBJ2-3	CASSGGRGTDTQYF	TGTGCCAGCTCAGGGGGCCGGGGCACAGATACGCAGTATTTT
TRBD2	TRBV11-3	-	TRBJ2-1	CASSSLGTSGGAGEQFF	TGTGCCAGCAGCTCTCTTGGGACTAGCGGGGGGGCCGGTGAGCAGTTCTTC
-	TRBV12-3/TRBV12-4	once	TRBJ2-5	CATRSAEETQYF	TGTGCCACCCGTAGCGCAGAAGAGACCCAGTACTTC
-	TRBV6-5	-	TRBJ2-2	CASSWGQNTGELFF	TGTGCCAGCAGTTGGGGACAGAACACCGGGGAGCTGTTTTTT
-	TRBV15	-	TRBJ1-2	CATSNQYGYTF	TGTGCCACCAGCAATCAGTATGGCTACACCTTC
TRBD1	TRBV18	-	TRBJ1-2	CASSPETGVYGYTF	TGTGCCAGCTCACCCGAGACAGGGGTCTATGGCTACACCTTC
-	TRBV18	-	TRBJ2-1	CASSTGNENEQFF	TGTGCCAGCTCTACCGGTAATGAAAATGAGCAGTTCTTC
-	TRBV24-1	-	TRBJ1-1	CATSLGDTEAFF	TGTGCCACCAGTCTCGGGGACACTGAAGCTTTCTTT
-	TRBV28	-	TRBJ1-5	CASSLWGGKPQHF	TGTGCCAGCAGTTTGTGGGGCGGGAAGCCCCAGCATTTT
TRBD1	TRBV18	-	TRBJ2-7	CASSNRGSSSYEQYF	TGTGCCAGCTCTAACAGGGGGAGTTCCTCCTACGAGCAGTACTTC
TRBD1	TRBV30	-	TRBJ1-2	CAWSVGQGPSNYGYTF	TGTGCCTGGAGCGTGGGACAGGGGCCTTCTAACTATGGCTACACCTTC
TRBD2	TRBV28	-	TRBJ2-5	CASSLPPAGLQETQYF	TGTGCCAGCAGTTTGCCCCCAGCGGGGCTACAAGAGACCCAGTACTTC
-	TRBV27	-	TRBJ1-3	CASSLSPAGAGGNTIYF	TGTGCCAGCAGTTTATCCCCCGCAGGGGCGGGTGGAAACACCATATATTTT
-	TRBV3-1/TRBV3-2	-	TRBJ1-5	CASSQKGSNQPQHF	TGTGCCAGCAGCCAAAAGGGGAGCAATCAGCCCCAGCATTTT
-	TRBV9	-	TRBJ2-5	CASSVAGDSIVQETQYF	TGTGCCAGCAGCGTAGCTGGTGACAGCATAGTCCAAGAGACCCAGTACTTC
-	TRBV10-3	-	TRBJ1-1	CAISFTGRDTEAFF	TGTGCCATCAGTTTTACAGGGAGGGACACTGAAGCTTTCTTT
TRBD1	TRBV19	-	TRBJ1-6	CASSIGGGQIGDSPLHF	TGTGCCAGTAGTATAGGAGGGGGACAGATAGGTGATTCACCCCTCCACTTT
TRBD1	TRBV7-9	-	TRBJ1-2	CASRGQGEKNGYTF	TGTGCCAGCAGGGGACAGGGAGAGAAGAATGGCTACACCTTC
-	TRBV19	-	TRBJ2-7	CASSPQDSYEQYF	TGTGCCAGTAGCCCACAGGATTCCTACGAGCAGTACTTC
-	TRBV19	-	TRBJ1-1	CASSITGSGTEAFF	TGTGCCAGTAGTATAACGGGTAGCGGTACTGAAGCTTTCTTT
TRBD2	TRBV11-2	-	TRBJ2-1	CASSLAPSGGNNEQFF	TGTGCCAGCAGCTTAGCTCCTAGCGGGGGAAACAATGAGCAGTTCTTC
TRBD1	TRBV19	-	TRBJ2-5	CASRTGGQETQYF	TGTGCCAGCAGAACAGGGGGCCAAGAGACCCAGTACTTC
TRBD1	TRBV6-2/TRBV6-3	-	TRBJ2-1	CASSDWDRRFYNEQFF	TGTGCCAGCAGCGATTGGGACAGAAGGTTTTACAATGAGCAGTTCTTC
-	TRBV12-3/TRBV12-4	-	TRBJ2-3	CASSFTDTQYF	TGTGCCAGCAGCTTCACAGATACGCAGTATTTT
-	TRBV5-1	-	TRBJ1-2	CASSQTGIYGYTF	TGCGCCAGCAGCCAAACAGGGATATATGGCTACACCTTC
-	TRBV11-2	-	TRBJ1-6	CASTPRGSGTYNSPLHF	TGTGCCAGCACCCCCCGGGGTAGCGGCACCTATAATTCACCCCTCCACTTT
-	TRBV4-1	-	TRBJ2-5	CASSQWFVNWADQETQYF	TGCGCCAGCAGCCAATGGTTCGTAAATTGGGCAGACCAAGAGACCCAGTACTTC
-	TRBV5-1	-	TRBJ1-6	CASSRSGTNNSPLHF	TGCGCCAGCAGCCGAAGCGGGACGAATAATTCACCCCTCCACTTT
TRBD1	TRBV3-1/TRBV3-2	-	TRBJ1-1	CASSRQTGIRTEAFF	TGTGCCAGCAGCCGACAGACAGGGATTCGCACTGAAGCTTTCTTT
-	TRBV6-6	-	TRBJ1-3	CASSYGQAGNTIYF	TGTGCCAGCAGTTACGGGCAGGCCGGAAACACCATATATTTT
-	TRBV24-1	-	TRBJ1-2	CATRGGDYGYTF	TGTGCCACCCGAGGGGGGGACTATGGCTACACCTTC
-	TRBV29-1	-	TRBJ1-3	CSAVPSVSGNTIYF	TGCAGCGCGGTCCCAAGCGTCTCTGGAAACACCATATATTTT